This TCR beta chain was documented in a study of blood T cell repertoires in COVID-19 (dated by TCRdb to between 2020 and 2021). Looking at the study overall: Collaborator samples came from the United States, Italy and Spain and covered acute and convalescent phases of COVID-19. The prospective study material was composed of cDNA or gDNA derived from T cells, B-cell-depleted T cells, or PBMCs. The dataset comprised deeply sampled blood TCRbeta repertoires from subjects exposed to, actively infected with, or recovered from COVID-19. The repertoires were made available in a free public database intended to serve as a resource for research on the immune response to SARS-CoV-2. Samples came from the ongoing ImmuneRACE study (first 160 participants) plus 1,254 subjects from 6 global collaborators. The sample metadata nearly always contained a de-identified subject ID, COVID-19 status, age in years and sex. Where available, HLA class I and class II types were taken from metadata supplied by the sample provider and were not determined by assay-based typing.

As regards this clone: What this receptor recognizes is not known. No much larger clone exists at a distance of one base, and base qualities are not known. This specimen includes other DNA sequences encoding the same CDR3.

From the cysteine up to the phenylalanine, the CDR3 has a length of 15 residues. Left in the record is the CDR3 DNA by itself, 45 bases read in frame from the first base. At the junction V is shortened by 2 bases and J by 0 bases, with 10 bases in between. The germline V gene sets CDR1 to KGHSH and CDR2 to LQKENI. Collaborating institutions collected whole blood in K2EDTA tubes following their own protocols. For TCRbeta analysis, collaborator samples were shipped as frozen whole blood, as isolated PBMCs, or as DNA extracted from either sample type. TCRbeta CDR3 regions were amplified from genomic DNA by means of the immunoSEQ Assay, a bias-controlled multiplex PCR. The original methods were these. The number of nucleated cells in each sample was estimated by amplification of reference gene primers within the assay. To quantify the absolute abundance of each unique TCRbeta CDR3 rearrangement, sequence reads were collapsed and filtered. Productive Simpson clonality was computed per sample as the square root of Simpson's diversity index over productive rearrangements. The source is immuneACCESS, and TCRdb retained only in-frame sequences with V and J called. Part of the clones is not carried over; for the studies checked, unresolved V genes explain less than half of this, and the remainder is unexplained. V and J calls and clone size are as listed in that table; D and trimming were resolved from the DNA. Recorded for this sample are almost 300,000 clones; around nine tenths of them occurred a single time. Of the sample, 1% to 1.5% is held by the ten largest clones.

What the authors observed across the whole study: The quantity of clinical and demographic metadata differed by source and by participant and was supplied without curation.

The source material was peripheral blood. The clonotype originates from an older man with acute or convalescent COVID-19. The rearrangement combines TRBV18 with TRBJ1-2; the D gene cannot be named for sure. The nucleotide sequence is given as TGTGCCAGCTCACCAGGTACTGGAGCTAACTATGGCTACACCTTC. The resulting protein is CASSPGTGANYGYTF. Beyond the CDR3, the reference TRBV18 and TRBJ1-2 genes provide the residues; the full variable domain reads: NAGVMQNPRHLVRRRGQEARLRCSPMKGHSHVYWYRQLPEEGLKFMVYLQKENIIDESGMPKERFSAEFPKEGPSILRIQQVVRGDSAAYFCASSPGTGANYGYTFGSGTRLTVV.